Included here is one T cell receptor (beta chain) sequence, with context. The sample belongs to a study of control samples from healthy donors and cancer patients. The assay was immunoSEQ multiplex PCR, and TCRdb's table has in-frame clones only and misses some. The table has about 77,000 clones, 85% to 95% seen once; the top ten hold nearly 6%. The CDR3 runs to 15 residues. In germline, CDR1 is SGHRS, CDR2 YFSETQ. The ends were cut back, 2 bases at V and 0 bases at J, with 11 bases in the middle. The sequence was obtained from a woman between 55 and 75 years old in good health. The sequencing sample was made of blood. This chain connects TRBV5-1 to TRBJ1-2; D call uncertain. CDR3 nucleotide sequence: TGCGCCAGCAGCTTCGAGGGCCCAGCTAACTATGGCTACACCTTC. It codes for CASSFEGPANYGYTF.